The TCR beta chain under discussion was sequenced for a study of shared clonotypes between healthy human individuals. V was shortened by 11 bases and J by 2 bases, with 10 bases between the two germline ends. The CDR3 has 11 residues. The germline V gene encodes CDR1 MDHEN and CDR2 SYDVKM. The method was immunoSEQ multiplex PCR; TCRdb's version includes in-frame clones alone and lacks a portion of them. Of roughly 2.6 million clones in the sample, around 94% were seen once. V usage is TRBV28 and J usage is TRBJ2-7, with a possible D match to TRBD2 (6 bases). This receptor was taken from a man younger than 35 in good health. Input material: naive CD4+ T cells sorted from blood. This sample's subset: CD45RA+ positively selected. The CDR3 reads CAAGQPYEQYF. The CDR3 nucleotides read TGTGCCGCGGGGCAGCCCTACGAGCAGTACTTC.